Below, 29 T cell receptor beta chains from the same sample are listed, as sequenced in a study of blood T cell repertoires in COVID-19. Sequencing used immunoSEQ multiplex PCR; TCRdb keeps in-frame clones, though not all of them. The sample lists over 100,000 clones, more than 70% occurring once. The sequencing input was peripheral blood. All receptors come from a man aged 50-59 years with acute or convalescent COVID-19.

CDR3 in DNA: TGTGCCAGCAGCTTAGACCGGGGGAAGTTCTATGGCTACACCTTC. It yields the protein CASSLDRGKFYGYTF. V is TRBV7-2 and J is TRBJ1-2; D may be TRBD1 (5 bases). In germline, CDR1 is SGHTA, CDR2 FQGNSA. This CDR3 region has 15 residues. Trimming took off 1 base at V and 4 bases at J, with 13 bases between the two ends.

This chain joins TRBV7-2 and TRBJ1-1; tentative D call: TRBD1 (5 bases). Trimming pared 4 bases from V and 3 bases from J, leaving 15 bases between. There are 15 residues in the CDR3. Germline V lookup: CDR1 SGHTA, CDR2 FQGNSA. This CDR3 is CASSSDGGTYTEAFF. Written as DNA, the CDR3 is TGTGCCAGCAGCTCGGACGGTGGGACTTACACTGAAGCTTTCTTT.

The chain links TRBV9 to TRBJ1-3; no clear D gene. This CDR3 has 15 amino acids. Between the trimmed V and J ends, which lost 0 bases and 0 bases, there was a span of 7 bases. Per germline, CDR1 SGDLS and CDR2 YYNGEE. The CDR3 DNA is TGTGCCAGCAGCGTAGGAGATTTCTCTGGAAACACCATATATTTT. Translation gives CASSVGDFSGNTIYF. Supplemented by reference TRBV9 and TRBJ1-3, the full variable domain reads DSGVTQTPKHLITATGQRVTLRCSPRSGDLSVYWYQQSLDQGLQFLIQYYNGEERAKGNILERFSAQQFPDLHSELNLSSLELGDSALYFCASSVGDFSGNTIYFGEGSWLTVV.

The gene calls are TRBV15 and TRBJ1-5, with 7 bases aligning to TRBD1. The CDR3 covers 14 residues. V trimming: 5 bases; J trimming: 4 bases; junction bases outside the gene matches: 5. From germline, CDR1 is LNHNV and CDR2 YYDKDF (reference sequence). CDR3 nucleotide sequence: TGTGCCACCAGCGAGGGGGCACGTAATCAGCCCCAGCATTTT. This sequence encodes CATSEGARNQPQHF.

This clone was seen a single time. This chain links TRBV18 with TRBJ1-3; the D is unclear. The germline gives CDR1 KGHSH, CDR2 LQKENI. This CDR3 is built from 16 residues. With 3 bases removed from V and 0 bases from J, the gap between germline ends came to 12 bases. In DNA form, the CDR3 reads TGTGCCAGCTCACCGACTGGGGAGAGCTCTGGAAACACCATATATTTT. This sequence encodes CASSPTGESSGNTIYF.

This clone appeared a single time. The J gene is TRBJ2-2, the V gene TRBV19, with TRBD1 identical over 10 bases. Unmatched junction bases numbered 3, after V lost 4 bases and J lost 4 bases. This CDR3 has 15 amino acids. Germline V lookup: CDR1 LNHDA, CDR2 SQIVND (reference sequence). The CDR3 coding sequence is TGTGCCAGTAGTACCGGGACAGGGGCCACCGGGGAGCTGTTTTTT. Translated, it gives CASSTGTGATGELFF.

The chain employs TRBV30 and TRBJ1-4; 7 positions match TRBD1. The CDR3 has 18 residues. Trimming cost V 2 bases and J 6 bases; bases outside gene matches: 18. Germline V gene data show CDR1 as GTSNPN and CDR2 as SVGIG (reference sequence). The CDR3 bases are TGTGCCTGGAGTACAACCGGGACCCCGCGGGACAGTCATGAAAAACTGTTTTTT. It yields the protein CAWSTTGTPRDSHEKLFF.

CDR3: CASSPTQGEPQHF. In DNA, the CDR3 is TGTGCCAGCTCACCTACACAGGGCGAGCCCCAGCATTTT. The chain recombines TRBV18 with TRBJ1-5, with TRBD1 as a possible D gene (6 bases). Germline V gene sequence: CDR1 KGHSH, CDR2 LQKENI. This CDR3 spans 13 amino acids. Trimming took off 3 bases at V and 8 bases at J, with 11 bases between the two ends.

This sequence joins TRBV7-9 and TRBJ1-2, with D possibly TRBD1 on 6 matching bases. The V end was cut by 8 bases, the J end by 3 bases, with 10 bases between. In germline, CDR1 is SEHNR, CDR2 FQNEAQ (reference sequence). This CDR3 has 12 amino acids. CDR3 coding DNA: TGTGCCAGCGGGGGACAAGACTATGGCTACACCTTC. Protein: CASGGQDYGYTF.

CDR3 in DNA: TGCGCCAGCAGCGCGCTACCGGGACTAGCTGCGAACACCGGGGAGCTGTTTTTT. This encodes CASSALPGLAANTGELFF. The gene calls are TRBV5-1 and TRBJ2-2; 9 bases fit TRBD2. J gave up 0 bases and V 4 bases, and 10 bases lay outside the gene matches. Germline CDR1 and CDR2: SGHRS and YFSETQ. The CDR3 has 18 amino acids.

This clone showed up just once. The rearrangement links TRBV4-2 to TRBJ1-1; D not certain. V shed 1 base and J shed 4 bases, with 10 bases lying between them. Germline V gene data show CDR1 as LGHNA and CDR2 as YNFKEQ. The CDR3 loop spans 14 amino acids. The CDR3 region has the DNA TGTGCCAGCAGCCAAGGAGGGCTTACCACTGAAGCTTTCTTT. This translates into CASSQGGLTTEAFF.

The CDR3 nucleotides read TGCGCCAGCAGCGCTCTAGGACAGGGGGCAACTAATGAAAAACTGTTTTTT. Its translation: CASSALGQGATNEKLFF. The gene calls are TRBV4-1 and TRBJ1-4; 10 bases are a match to TRBD1. This CDR3 is built from 17 residues. Germline assignment: CDR1 MGHRA and CDR2 YSYEKL. The V gene end was trimmed by 5 bases and the J gene end by 0 bases; junction bases not matched to a gene: 6.

This clone was observed once. The chain links TRBV5-1 to TRBJ2-7; D possibly corresponds to TRBD2 (5 bases). CDR1 is SGHRS and CDR2 is YFSETQ in the germline V gene. The V gene lost 4 bases and the J gene lost 2 bases, with 13 bases spanning the gap. CDR3 length equals 14 residues. CDR3 sequence: CASSLRDQAYEQYF. The CDR3 DNA reads as TGCGCCAGCAGCCTCCGGGATCAAGCCTACGAGCAGTACTTC.

On this clone: Within the sample, other DNA sequences also encode this same CDR3. The chain combines TRBV18 with TRBJ2-2, with a possible D match to TRBD1 (6 bases). Germline V lookup: CDR1 KGHSH, CDR2 LQKENI. Trimming shortened V by 3 bases and J by 2 bases, and 7 bases separated the two germline ends. The CDR3 runs 14 residues. The DNA of the CDR3 is TGTGCCAGCTCACCGGGACAAAACACCGGGGAGCTGTTTTTT. Translating it yields CASSPGQNTGELFF.

The rearrangement links TRBV27 to TRBJ1-2, with a weak D call TRBD1 (5 bases). V was cut by 8 bases and J by 6 bases, with 22 bases left in between. The CDR3 contains 15 residues. The germline CDR1 and CDR2 sequences are MNHEY and SMNVEV (reference sequence). The CDR3 DNA reads as TGTGCCAGCGCCCGGGGGAGGGGTTTTGCCGATGGCTACACCTTC. Translating it yields CASARGRGFADGYTF.

This chain uses TRBV5-1 with TRBJ2-1; D might be TRBD2 (5 bases). V dropped 0 bases and J dropped 9 bases, with 13 bases sitting between them. This CDR3 has 14 residues. The germline gives CDR1 SGHRS, CDR2 YFSETQ. The CDR3 here is CASSLEPASSEQFF. In DNA form, the CDR3 reads TGCGCCAGCAGCTTGGAGCCCGCTAGCTCTGAGCAGTTCTTC.

The chain joins TRBV5-1 to TRBJ2-7, with D maybe TRBD2 (5 bases). The CDR3 consists of 15 residues. V was shortened by 0 bases and J by 2 bases, with 12 bases between the two germline ends. The germline V gene has CDR1 SGHRS and CDR2 YFSETQ. CDR3 nucleotides: TGCGCCAGCAGCTTGGAGGAGGCGCTCCCCTACGAGCAGTACTTC. It specifies CASSLEEALPYEQYF. The variable domain in full, completed from reference TRBV5-1 and TRBJ2-7, reads KAGVTQTPRYLIKTRGQQVTLSCSPISGHRSVSWYQQTPGQGLQFLFEYFSETQRNKGNFPGRFSGRQFSNSRSEMNVSTLELGDSALYLCASSLEEALPYEQYFGPGTRLTVT.

The chain links TRBV6-5 to TRBJ1-2; 7 bases line up with TRBD1. J lost 6 bases, V lost 2 bases, and 6 bases had no gene match. Germline V gene lookup returns CDR1 MNHEY and CDR2 SVGAGI. The length of the CDR3 is 14 residues. DNA for the CDR3: TGTGCCAGCAGTTACCGGGGACAGCTTGATGGCTACACCTTC. Translated: CASSYRGQLDGYTF.

This chain joins TRBV28 and TRBJ1-4; no definite D call. CDR3 size: 13 residues. Per germline, CDR1 MDHEN and CDR2 SYDVKM. Trimming took off 8 bases at V and 8 bases at J, with 15 bases between the two ends. As DNA, the CDR3 is TGTGCCAGCGGACCGGGTCGGAGGGAAAAACTGTTTTTT. It yields the protein CASGPGRREKLFF.

In DNA, the CDR3 is TGCGCCAGCAGTGAGAGGGCGGGGGATTATAATGAGCAGTTCTTC. The encoded protein is CASSERAGDYNEQFF. The V gene is TRBV10-1, the J gene TRBJ2-1, with 7 positions matching TRBD2. The J segment lost 7 bases and the V segment lost 2 bases, leaving 8 bases of the junction unmatched. The germline V gene encodes CDR1 WNHNN and CDR2 SYGVQD (reference sequence). The CDR3 loop spans 15 amino acids.

The chain recombines TRBV7-2 with TRBJ2-7, with D possibly being TRBD2 (6 bases). The CDR3 loop spans 13 amino acids. Germline V gene sequence: CDR1 SGHTA, CDR2 FQGNSA. The germline V and J ends were trimmed by 5 bases and 3 bases, with 11 bases remaining between them. This CDR3 is CASSRSGIYEQYF. The CDR3 nucleotides read TGTGCCAGCAGCCGTAGCGGAATCTACGAGCAGTACTTC.

Of note for this clone: Germline and junction disagree at one end, which may indicate a read error. The CDR3 DNA is TGTGCTAGCAGCTACGGGACAGGGGCCGGGTATGGCTACACCTTC. This gives the protein CASSYGTGAGYGYTF. This rearrangement joins TRBV7-7 to TRBJ1-2; 10 positions agree with TRBD1. Per germline, CDR1 SSHAT and CDR2 FNYEAQ (reference sequence). This CDR3 comprises 15 residues. The complete variable domain, with remaining parts taken from reference TRBV7-7 and TRBJ1-2, reads GAGVSQSPRYKVTKRGQDVTLRCDPISSHATLYWYQQALGQGPEFLTYFNYEAQPDKSGLPSDRFSAERPEGSISTLTIQRTEQRDSAMYRCASSYGTGAGYGYTFGSGTRLTVV.

V gene TRBV20-1 combines with J gene TRBJ2-5; 7 bases map to TRBD2. There are 11 residues in the CDR3. Germline V gives CDR1 DFQATT, CDR2 SNEGSKA (reference sequence). CDR3 sequence (DNA): TGCGGACTAGTGGGGCGAGAGACCCAGTACTTC. Protein sequence: CGLVGRETQYF.

The chain combines TRBV4-2 with TRBJ2-1; 7 bases match TRBD2. The CDR3 covers 23 residues. After removal of 1 base from V and 4 bases from J, the junction contained 28 bases not matched to a gene. Germline V CDR1 and CDR2: LGHNA, YNFKEQ. CDR3 nucleotide sequence: TGTGCCAGCAGCCAAGGGACTTGGGGGGGGACTACTTATACTCACCAACAATACAATGAGCAGTTCTTC. It is translated as CASSQGTWGGTTYTHQQYNEQFF.

This chain connects TRBV4-2 to TRBJ1-2, with D perhaps TRBD1 (5 bases). Germline lookup yields CDR1 LGHNA and CDR2 YNFKEQ. The CDR3 consists of 16 residues. Deletions cut 2 bases from V and 0 bases from J, with 13 bases between. The DNA for the CDR3 is TGTGCCAGCAGCCAAACTCGGGGGTTAACTAACTATGGCTACACCTTC. Protein product: CASSQTRGLTNYGYTF.

The chain combines TRBV5-1 with TRBJ2-7; tentative D call: TRBD1 (7 bases). The V gene's germline CDR1 is SGHRS and CDR2 YFSETQ. CDR3 size: 14 residues. V lost 0 bases, J lost 5 bases, and 12 bases lay in between. This CDR3 is CASSLGQGGNEQYF. The CDR3 DNA reads as TGCGCCAGCAGCTTGGGCCAGGGGGGCAACGAGCAGTACTTC.

To note about this clone: Its ends do not fully match the called genes, so a read error is possible. This chain connects TRBV28 to TRBJ1-4, with D maybe TRBD1 (5 bases). Per germline, CDR1 MDHEN and CDR2 SYDVKM. The CDR3 spans 16 residues. The CDR3 region has the DNA TGTGCCAGCAGTTTACGAAGGGGAACTCAGTCCCCGGTCGGAATTTTT. Translation gives CASSLRRGTQSPVGIF.

The chain uses TRBV28 and TRBJ1-1, with D possibly being TRBD1 (6 bases). In germline, CDR1 is MDHEN, CDR2 SYDVKM. V was shortened by 8 bases and J by 8 bases, with 15 bases between the two germline ends. This CDR3 has 12 amino acids. The CDR3 spells CASYLGGTEAFF. The CDR3 DNA reads as TGTGCCAGCTACTTGGGGGGGACAGAAGCTTTCTTT.

CDR3 loop: CASSAGVPDTQYF. The CDR3 bases are TGTGCCAGCAGTGCCGGGGTCCCAGATACGCAGTATTTT. The rearrangement links TRBV2 to TRBJ2-3, with D maybe TRBD2 (5 bases). V lost 4 bases to trimming and J lost 4 bases, with 9 bases between them. The CDR3 has 13 amino acids. Germline V gives CDR1 SNHLY, CDR2 FYNNEI.